This entry lists 12 T cell receptor beta chains sequenced from one sample in a study of CD8+CD57+ T cells in acquired aplastic anemia. The sequenced patients had an expansion of CD8+CD57+ cells seen by flow cytometry. It was genomic DNA that served as the template for profiling TCR beta VDJ and CDR3. Each CDR3 protein gets one entry after TCRdb re-called the reads with MiXCR. The table records under 200,000 distinct CDR3 sequences, approximately 48% of them present only once. Sample: sorted CD4+, CD8+, or CD8+CD57+ T cells (not recorded which) from PBMCs. The receptors come from a human donor with aplastic anemia.

This clonotype was detected ten times or more. This chain joins TRBV5-1 and TRBJ2-5; 10 nucleotides line up with TRBD2. Germline CDR1 SGHRS, CDR2 YFSETQ. With V trimmed by 0 bases and J by 4 bases, 12 bases remained unmatched. The CDR3 length is 18 residues. The CDR3: CASSLGRLAGFTGETQYF. In DNA, the CDR3 is TGCGCCAGCAGCTTGGGGAGACTAGCGGGCTTCACGGGAGAGACCCAGTACTTC.

V usage is TRBV20-1 and J usage is TRBJ2-7; 7 nucleotides match TRBD1. Per the germline V gene, CDR1 is DFQATT and CDR2 is SNEGSKA (reference sequence). V trimming: 4 bases; J trimming: 4 bases; junction bases outside the gene matches: 7. This CDR3 is 13 amino acids long. The CDR3 is CSAIPGQLYEQYF. CDR3 nucleotides: TGCAGTGCTATCCCGGGACAGTTATACGAGCAGTACTTC.

This clonotype appeared once. V is TRBV20-1 and J is TRBJ1-2; D call uncertain. CDR1 is DFQATT, CDR2 SNEGSKA, per germline (reference sequence). The CDR3 spans 12 residues. The V end was cut by 3 bases, the J end by 2 bases, with 7 bases between. This CDR3 is CSASPKNYGYTF. In nucleotides, the CDR3 is TGCAGTGCTAGCCCAAAGAACTATGGCTACACCTTC.

This clonotype occurred many times. The rearrangement links TRBV9 to TRBJ2-3; 7 nucleotides line up with TRBD2. Germline V lookup: CDR1 SGDLS, CDR2 YYNGEE. The CDR3 consists of 17 residues. V lost 0 bases, J lost 4 bases, and 11 bases stayed unmatched. The CDR3 loop is CASSVGLAVQPADTQYF. The CDR3 DNA reads as TGTGCCAGCAGCGTAGGCCTAGCGGTCCAGCCCGCAGATACGCAGTATTTT.

The J gene is TRBJ1-1, the V gene TRBV18; 7 bases are a match to TRBD1. The V segment lost 2 bases and the J segment 7 bases; nucleotides outside the gene matches: 10. This CDR3 contains 15 residues. Per the germline V gene, CDR1 is KGHSH and CDR2 is LQKENI. The CDR3 is CASSPMTGPQHEAFF. The CDR3 DNA reads as TGTGCCAGCTCACCAATGACAGGGCCCCAACATGAAGCTTTCTTT.

This chain joins TRBV7-3 and TRBJ1-2, with TRBD1 matching over 7 bases. The CDR3 has 16 amino acids. V gave up 3 bases and J gave up 3 bases; unmatched junction bases: 10. Germline V gene sequence: CDR1 SGHTA, CDR2 FQGTGA. The CDR3 DNA reads TGTGCCAGCAGCTTTTTCGCGGGAGACAGGGACTATGGCTACACCTTC. This encodes CASSFFAGDRDYGYTF.

The sample holds a few counts of this clonotype. The V and J genes are TRBV7-2 and TRBJ2-7; 10 nucleotides match TRBD2. The germline V gene has CDR1 SGHTA and CDR2 FQGNSA. Trimming at V came to 5 bases and at J to 3 bases, leaving 1 base not matched to a gene. The CDR3 runs to 13 residues. The CDR3: CASSRLAGYEQYF. The CDR3 nucleotides read TGTGCCAGCAGCCGACTAGCGGGCTACGAGCAGTACTTC.

This clonotype was observed a handful of times. This chain links TRBV4-1 with TRBJ1-1; tentatively, D is TRBD1 (6 bases). Germline V gives CDR1 MGHRA, CDR2 YSYEKL. With 1 base removed from V and 0 bases from J, the gap between germline ends came to 18 bases. This CDR3 has 18 amino acids. The CDR3 region is CASSQGGGRGPMNTEAFF. As DNA, the CDR3 is TGCGCCAGCAGCCAAGGGGGGGGCAGAGGGCCCATGAACACTGAAGCTTTCTTT.

The chain is built from TRBV25-1 and TRBJ1-4; D remains ambiguous. The CDR3 consists of 14 residues. Trimming shortened V by 3 bases and J by 7 bases, and 12 bases separated the two germline ends. The germline V gene has CDR1 MGHDK and CDR2 SYGVNS. The CDR3: CASSDGRVVEKLFF. CDR3 bases: TGTGCCAGCAGTGACGGAAGGGTAGTTGAAAAACTGTTTTTT.

The chain links TRBV7-8 to TRBJ1-3, with D hard to call. This CDR3 has 14 amino acids. Trimming removed 1 base from V and 2 bases from J, with 6 bases in between. Germline CDR1 SGHVS, CDR2 FQNEAQ. The CDR3 region is CASSLGQTGNTIYF. In nucleotides, the CDR3 is TGTGCCAGCAGCTTAGGGCAAACTGGAAACACCATATATTTT.

CDR3 in DNA: TGTGCCAGCAGCCAAGATTGGCTTGGGGCCAACGTCCTGACTTTC. Protein sequence: CASSQDWLGANVLTF. This chain joins TRBV14 and TRBJ2-6; D is uncertain. This CDR3 is 15 amino acids long. Germline V lookup: CDR1 SGHDN, CDR2 FVKESK. V lost 0 bases, J lost 3 bases, and 6 bases lay in between.

J is TRBJ1-6 and V is TRBV9, with D unresolved. Germline V CDR1 and CDR2: SGDLS, YYNGEE. The V end was cut by 4 bases, the J end by 4 bases, with 9 bases between. There are 14 residues in the CDR3. The CDR3 loop is CASSPGVYNSPLHF. DNA of the CDR3: TGTGCCAGCAGCCCGGGAGTTTATAATTCACCCCTCCACTTT.